This TCR beta chain was found in a study of blood T cells in healthy people across ages (dated by TCRdb to about 2015). About the study as a whole: In model experiments, template switching captured about one uniquely barcoded TCR beta cDNA molecule for every two T cells. The donors were split into four age groups: young (average 16 years), middle-aged (39), aged (62) and long-lived (roughly 80). To avoid experimental bias, donors of different ages were randomly spread across the sequencing lanes. Using deep sequencing normalized with unique cDNA molecular identifiers, the study measured how TCR beta repertoire diversity changes with age. Two additional independent replicas of 1 million unique cDNA reads from the same blood draw were analyzed for two donors (one aged 18 to 29 and one aged 80 or older).

The method was 5' RACE. Instrument used: Illumina HiSeq 2500. A second PCR of roughly 7 to 11 cycles was performed with a sample-barcoded 5' primer and a J-beta primer mix. A template-switch 5' adaptor carrying 12 random nucleotides introduced a unique molecular identifier onto each TCR beta cDNA molecule. At least 2.5 million CDR3-containing paired-end reads were obtained from each sample. First-strand cDNA was synthesized from all RNA with the Mint cDNA synthesis kit, primed by a TRBC-specific oligonucleotide. Following uracil-DNA glycosylase treatment, a first 18-cycle PCR with universal primers M1SS and BC2_uni_R was performed on all cDNA. Under the source paper's analysis protocol: Normalization of each sample was performed by random selection of 1 million high-quality reads, each carrying a distinct molecular identifier. Reads with shared molecular identifiers were discarded instead of being binned into consensus sequences. MiTCR, run with a Q25 quality threshold and the strictest error-elimination algorithm, handled CDR3 identification, clonotype clustering and error correction. Lower-bound total TCR beta diversity was estimated with a nonparametric unseen species model using Euler transformation. The public reads were run again by TCRdb, first through fastp at Q25 and then through MiXCR, and only productive beta chains were kept. Rows are combined by CDR3 protein, so each entry shows the most common genes and DNA. The V and J calls here are based on TCRdb, not the publication. The sample data list approximately 900,000 distinct CDR3 sequences, and around 48% of these were observed just once. The ten largest clones take up roughly 12% of the sample.

Donors were around 37 systemically healthy Caucasian individuals from Russia aged roughly 6 to 100 years. Each donor gave about 11 milliliters of peripheral blood, drawn into EDTA-treated Vacutainer tubes. Ficoll-Paque density-gradient centrifugation was used to isolate PBMCs, with at least 6.5 million per sample. Trizol reagent was used to extract total RNA from PBMCs, with at least 5 micrograms per sample. Naive CD45RAhigh/CD27high T cell percentages were measured by flow cytometry on a PBMC aliquot from every donor. Relative to germline, V is 0 bases shorter and J is 13 bases shorter, with 12 bases between their ends. CDR1 and CDR2 are drawn from the germline V gene: MNHEY, SVGAGI. The CDR3 covers 12 residues, taking in both the cysteine and the phenylalanine. Only CDR3 DNA remains: 36 bases, in frame from the first base. Worth noting for this clonotype: It has no known antigen specificity. Base qualities are not provided; no much larger clone lies one nucleotide away.

Overall results and qualifications from the work: Total diversity estimates from one million sequenced T cells were considered lower bounds and underestimates. Because the CMV infection status of the donors was unknown, age-related changes in expanded clonotypes may potentially have been confounded. Compared with the aged group, the long-lived group had more naive CD4+ T cells, fewer expanded clones and increased TCR diversity, a pattern suggesting age selection. Observed TCR beta diversity per million T cells fell roughly linearly with age, and a significant reduction was already apparent by age about 43. Observed TCR beta diversity correlated strongly with the percentage of naive T cells measured by flow cytometry. Bulk unsorted PBMC profiling prevented conclusive comparison of naive and antigen-experienced compartments.

The sample was blood. This chain is built from TRBV6-5 and TRBJ1-2; TRBD1 could be the D gene, as 6 bases match. The clonotype was recovered from a man aged 30 to 45 in good health. This receptor carries the CDR3 CASSYSWGGITF. The DNA sequence reads TGTGCCAGCAGTTACTCTTGGGGGGGCATCACCTTC.